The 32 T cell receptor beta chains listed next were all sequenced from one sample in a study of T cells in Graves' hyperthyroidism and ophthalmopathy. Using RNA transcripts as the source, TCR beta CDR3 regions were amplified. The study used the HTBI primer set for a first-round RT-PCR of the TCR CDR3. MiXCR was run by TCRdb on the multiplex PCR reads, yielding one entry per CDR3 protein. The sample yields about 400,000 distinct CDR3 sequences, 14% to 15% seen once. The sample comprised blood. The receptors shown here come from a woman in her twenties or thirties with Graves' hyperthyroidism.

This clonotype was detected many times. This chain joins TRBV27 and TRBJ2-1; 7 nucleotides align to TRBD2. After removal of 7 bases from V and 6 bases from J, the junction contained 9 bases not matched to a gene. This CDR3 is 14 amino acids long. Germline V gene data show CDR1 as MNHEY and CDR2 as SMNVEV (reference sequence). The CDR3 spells CASNSAGVTNEQFF. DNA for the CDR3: TGTGCCAGCAACTCGGCGGGAGTAACCAATGAGCAGTTCTTC.

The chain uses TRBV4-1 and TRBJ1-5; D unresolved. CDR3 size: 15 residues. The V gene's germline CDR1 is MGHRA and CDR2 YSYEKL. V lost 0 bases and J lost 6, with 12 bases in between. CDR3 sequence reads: CASSQETRLGQPQHF. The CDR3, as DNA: TGCGCCAGCAGCCAAGAGACGAGGTTGGGTCAGCCCCAGCATTTT.

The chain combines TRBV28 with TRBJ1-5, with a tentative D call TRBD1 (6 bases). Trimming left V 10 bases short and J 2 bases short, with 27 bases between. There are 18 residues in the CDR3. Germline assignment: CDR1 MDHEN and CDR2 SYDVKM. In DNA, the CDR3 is TGTGCCATTTCTCGGGCTGGGACACACTTAAGGGGCAATCAGCCCCAGCATTTT. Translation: CAISRAGTHLRGNQPQHF.

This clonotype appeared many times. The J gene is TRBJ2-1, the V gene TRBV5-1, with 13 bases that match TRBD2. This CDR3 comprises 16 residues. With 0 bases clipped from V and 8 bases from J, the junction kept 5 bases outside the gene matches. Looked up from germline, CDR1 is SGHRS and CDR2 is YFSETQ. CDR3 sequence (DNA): TGCGCCAGCAGCTTGGGTGGGACTAGCGGGACGGATGAGCAGTTCTTC. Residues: CASSLGGTSGTDEQFF.

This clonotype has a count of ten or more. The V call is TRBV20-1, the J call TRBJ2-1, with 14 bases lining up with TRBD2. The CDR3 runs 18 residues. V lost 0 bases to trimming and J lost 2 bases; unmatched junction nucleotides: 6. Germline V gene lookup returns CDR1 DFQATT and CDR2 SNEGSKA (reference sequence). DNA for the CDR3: TGCAGTGCTAGAGATGGACTAGCGGGAGGAGTGCCCTACAATGAGCAGTTCTTC. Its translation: CSARDGLAGGVPYNEQFF.

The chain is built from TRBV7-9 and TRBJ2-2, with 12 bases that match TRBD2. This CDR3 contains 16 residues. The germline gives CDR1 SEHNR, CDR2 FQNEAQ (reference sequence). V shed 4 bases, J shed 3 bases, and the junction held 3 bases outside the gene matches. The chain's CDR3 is CASSSLAGGDTGELFF. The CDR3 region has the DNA TGTGCCAGCAGCTCGCTAGCGGGAGGGGACACCGGGGAGCTGTTTTTT.

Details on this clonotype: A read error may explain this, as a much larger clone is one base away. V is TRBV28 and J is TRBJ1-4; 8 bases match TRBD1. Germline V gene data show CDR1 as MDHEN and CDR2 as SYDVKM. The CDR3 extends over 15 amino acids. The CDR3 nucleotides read TGTGCCAGCAGTTTAGGACAGGGTTCGAATGCAAAACTGTTTTTT. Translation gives CASSLGQGSNAKLFF.

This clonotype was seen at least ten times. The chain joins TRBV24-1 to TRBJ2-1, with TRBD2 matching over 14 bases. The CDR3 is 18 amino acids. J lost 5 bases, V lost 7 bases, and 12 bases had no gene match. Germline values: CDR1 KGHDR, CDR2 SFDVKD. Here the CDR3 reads CATSAYGTSGSAHNEQFF. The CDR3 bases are TGTGCCACCAGCGCATATGGGACTAGCGGGAGCGCCCACAATGAGCAGTTCTTC.

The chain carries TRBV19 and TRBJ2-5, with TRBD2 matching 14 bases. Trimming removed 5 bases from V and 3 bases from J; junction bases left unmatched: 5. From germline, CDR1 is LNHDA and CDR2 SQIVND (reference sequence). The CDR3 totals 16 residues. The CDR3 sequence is CASSVGLAGGEETQYF. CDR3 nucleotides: TGTGCCAGTAGTGTTGGACTAGCGGGAGGAGAAGAGACCCAGTACTTC.

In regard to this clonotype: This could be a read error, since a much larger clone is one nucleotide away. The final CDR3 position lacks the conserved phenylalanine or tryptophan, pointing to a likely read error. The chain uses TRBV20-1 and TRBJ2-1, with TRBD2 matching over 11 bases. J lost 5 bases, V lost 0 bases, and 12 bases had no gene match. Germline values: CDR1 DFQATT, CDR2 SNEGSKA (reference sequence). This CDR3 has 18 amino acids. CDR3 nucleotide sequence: TGCAGTGCTAGAGAGGGGGTAACCGGGACTAGCGGCAACAATGAGCAGTTCCTC. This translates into CSAREGVTGTSGNNEQFL.

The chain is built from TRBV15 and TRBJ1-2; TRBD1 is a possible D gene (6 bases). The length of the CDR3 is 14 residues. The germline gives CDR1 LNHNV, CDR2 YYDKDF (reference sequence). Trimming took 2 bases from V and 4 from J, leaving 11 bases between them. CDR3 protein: CATSRPDRTYGYTF. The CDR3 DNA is TGTGCCACCAGCAGACCAGACAGGACCTATGGCTACACCTTC.

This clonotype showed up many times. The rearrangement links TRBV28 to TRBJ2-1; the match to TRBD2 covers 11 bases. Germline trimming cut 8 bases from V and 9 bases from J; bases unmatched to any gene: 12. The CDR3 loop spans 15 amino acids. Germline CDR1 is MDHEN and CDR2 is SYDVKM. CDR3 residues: CASSTGASGRSEQFF. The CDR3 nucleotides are TGTGCCAGCTCCACCGGGGCTAGCGGGAGGAGTGAGCAGTTCTTC.

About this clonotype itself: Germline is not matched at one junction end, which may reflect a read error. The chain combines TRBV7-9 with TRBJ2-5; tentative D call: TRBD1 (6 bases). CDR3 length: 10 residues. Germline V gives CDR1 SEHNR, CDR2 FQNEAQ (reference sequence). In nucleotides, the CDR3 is TGTGCCAGCAGCCCCGGGAAGGGGGACTTC. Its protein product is CASSPGKGDF.

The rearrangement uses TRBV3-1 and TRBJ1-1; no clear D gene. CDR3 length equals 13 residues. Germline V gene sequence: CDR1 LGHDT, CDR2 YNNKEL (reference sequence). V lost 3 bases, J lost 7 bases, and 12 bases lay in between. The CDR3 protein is CASSHLRPFEAFF. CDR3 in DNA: TGTGCCAGCAGCCACCTTAGACCGTTTGAAGCTTTCTTT.

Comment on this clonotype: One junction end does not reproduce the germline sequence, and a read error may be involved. CDR3 residues: CANSLNTGELFF. The CDR3 region has the DNA TGTGCCAACAGCTTGAACACCGGGGAGCTGTTTTTT. The chain uses TRBV5-6 and TRBJ2-2; no reliable D call. This CDR3 comprises 12 residues. The germline gives CDR1 SGHDT, CDR2 YYEEEE.

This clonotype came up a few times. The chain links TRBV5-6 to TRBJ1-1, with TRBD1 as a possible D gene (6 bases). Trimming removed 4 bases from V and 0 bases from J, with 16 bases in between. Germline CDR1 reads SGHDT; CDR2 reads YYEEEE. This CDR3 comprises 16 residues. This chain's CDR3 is CASSEWTAGMNTEAFF. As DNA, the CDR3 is TGTGCCAGCAGCGAATGGACAGCGGGTATGAACACTGAAGCTTTCTTT.

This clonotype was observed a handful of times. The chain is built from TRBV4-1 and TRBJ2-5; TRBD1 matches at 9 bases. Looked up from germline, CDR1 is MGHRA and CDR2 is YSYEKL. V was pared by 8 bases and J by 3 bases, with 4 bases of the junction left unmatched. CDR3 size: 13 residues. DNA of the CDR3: TGCGCCAGCGGACAGGGGTTGAAAGAGACCCAGTACTTC. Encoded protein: CASGQGLKETQYF.

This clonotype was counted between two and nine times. For the CDR3, the DNA is TGTGCCAGCAGCTTTGGGGTGGGCACTGAAGCTTTCTTT. Protein: CASSFGVGTEAFF. J is TRBJ1-1 and V is TRBV5-5; D not resolved. The V end was cut by 2 bases, the J end by 4 bases, with 9 bases between. Germline loops: CDR1 SGHKS, CDR2 YYEKEE (reference sequence). This CDR3 has 13 amino acids.

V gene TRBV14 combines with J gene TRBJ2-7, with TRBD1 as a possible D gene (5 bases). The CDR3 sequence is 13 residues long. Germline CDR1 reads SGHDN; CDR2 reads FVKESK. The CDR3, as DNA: TGTGCACGGCGGCAGGGTGGCCCCTACGAGCAGTACTTC. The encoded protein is CARRQGGPYEQYF.

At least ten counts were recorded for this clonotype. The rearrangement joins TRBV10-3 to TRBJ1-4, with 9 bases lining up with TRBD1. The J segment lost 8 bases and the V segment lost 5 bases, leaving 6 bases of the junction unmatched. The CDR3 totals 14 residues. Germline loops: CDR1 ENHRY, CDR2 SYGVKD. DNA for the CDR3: TGTGCCATCAGTCCCGGGACAGGGTCGGAAAAACTGTTTTTT. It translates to CAISPGTGSEKLFF.

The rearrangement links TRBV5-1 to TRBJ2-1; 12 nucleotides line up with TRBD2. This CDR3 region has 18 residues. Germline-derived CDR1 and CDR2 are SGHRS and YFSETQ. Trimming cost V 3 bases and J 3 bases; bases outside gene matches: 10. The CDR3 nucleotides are TGCGCCAGCAGCTCTTACTCGACTAGCGGGAGAAGCTACAATGAGCAGTTCTTC. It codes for CASSSYSTSGRSYNEQFF.

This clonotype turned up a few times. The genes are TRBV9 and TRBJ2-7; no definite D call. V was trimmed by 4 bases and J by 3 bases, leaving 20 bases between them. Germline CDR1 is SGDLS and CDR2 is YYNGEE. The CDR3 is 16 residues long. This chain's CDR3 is CASSLRSGTTIYEQYF. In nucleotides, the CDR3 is TGTGCCAGCAGCCTCAGATCGGGCACTACGATCTACGAGCAGTACTTC.

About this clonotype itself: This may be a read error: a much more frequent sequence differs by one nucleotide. CDR3 protein: CASRLAQGQQPQHF. The CDR3 nucleotides are TGTGCCAGCAGGTTAGCACAGGGCCAGCAGCCCCAGCATTTT. This chain uses TRBV12-3 or TRBV12-4 with TRBJ1-5, with D possibly matching TRBD1 (6 bases). The CDR3 loop spans 14 amino acids.

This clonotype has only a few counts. CDR3 nucleotide sequence: TGCAGTGCTAGTAAACTAGCGGGGAGCACAGATACGCAGTATTTT. This gives the protein CSASKLAGSTDTQYF. This chain links TRBV20-1 with TRBJ2-3, with TRBD2 identical over 10 bases. J was trimmed by 0 bases and V by 3 bases; bases with no gene match: 3. The germline gives CDR1 DFQATT, CDR2 SNEGSKA (reference sequence). The CDR3 is 15 amino acids.

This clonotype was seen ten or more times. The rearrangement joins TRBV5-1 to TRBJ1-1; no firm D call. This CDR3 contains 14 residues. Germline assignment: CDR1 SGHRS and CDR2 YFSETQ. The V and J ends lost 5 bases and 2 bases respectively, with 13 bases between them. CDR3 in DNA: TGCGCCAGCAGAGCCCGGACCGAAAACACTGAAGCTTTCTTT. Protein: CASRARTENTEAFF.

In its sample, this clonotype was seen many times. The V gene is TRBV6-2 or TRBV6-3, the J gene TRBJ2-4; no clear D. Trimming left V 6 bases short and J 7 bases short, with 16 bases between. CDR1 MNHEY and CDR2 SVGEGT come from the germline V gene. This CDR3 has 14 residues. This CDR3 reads CASSHEVGRNIQYF. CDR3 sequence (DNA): TGTGCCAGCAGCCATGAGGTTGGGCGGAACATTCAGTACTTC.

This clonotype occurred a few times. Here the CDR3 DNA reads TGTGCCAGCAGCCTACCGGGACAGCTTTATGGCTACACCTTC. Its protein is CASSLPGQLYGYTF. The V gene is TRBV5-6, the J gene TRBJ1-2, with TRBD1 matching 7 bases. Losses at the gene ends were 4 bases for V and 5 bases for J; bases not matched to a gene: 8. The germline V gene has CDR1 SGHDT and CDR2 YYEEEE. CDR3 length equals 14 residues.

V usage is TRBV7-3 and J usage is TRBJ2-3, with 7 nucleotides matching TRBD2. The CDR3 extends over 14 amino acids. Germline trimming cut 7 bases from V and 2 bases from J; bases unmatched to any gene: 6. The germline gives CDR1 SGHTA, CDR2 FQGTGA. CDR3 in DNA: TGTGCCAGCACCCCTAGCGGTCCCACAGATACGCAGTATTTT. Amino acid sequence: CASTPSGPTDTQYF.

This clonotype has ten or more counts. The CDR3 reads CASRTGWGTEAFF. In nucleotides, the CDR3 is TGTGCCAGCCGAACAGGGTGGGGTACTGAAGCTTTCTTT. The chain recombines TRBV27 with TRBJ1-1; weak D call: TRBD1 (6 bases). V shed 8 bases and J shed 5 bases, with 15 bases lying between them. The V gene's germline CDR1 is MNHEY and CDR2 SMNVEV (reference sequence). The CDR3 runs 13 residues.

The CDR3 DNA reads as TGTGCCAGCAGCTTGGCCGGGGCTAGCGGGAGAGGTGAGCAGTACTTC. Protein product: CASSLAGASGRGEQYF. V usage is TRBV5-4 and J usage is TRBJ2-7; 10 bases align to TRBD2. CDR1 and CDR2 from the germline V gene are SGHNT and YYREEE (reference sequence). This CDR3 contains 16 residues. The V and J ends lost 0 bases and 7 bases, in that order; junction bases with no gene match: 10.

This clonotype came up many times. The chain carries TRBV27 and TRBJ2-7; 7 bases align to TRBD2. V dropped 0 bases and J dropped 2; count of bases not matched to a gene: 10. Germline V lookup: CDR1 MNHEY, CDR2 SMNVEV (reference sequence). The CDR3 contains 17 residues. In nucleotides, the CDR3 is TGTGCCAGCAGTTTATCGGGCCTAGCGGAACCAACCTACGAGCAGTACTTC. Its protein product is CASSLSGLAEPTYEQYF.

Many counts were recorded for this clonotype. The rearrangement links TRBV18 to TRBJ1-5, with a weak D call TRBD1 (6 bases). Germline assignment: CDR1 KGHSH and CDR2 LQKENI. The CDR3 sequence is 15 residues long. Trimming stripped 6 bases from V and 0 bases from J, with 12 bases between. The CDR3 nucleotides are TGTGCCAGCTCGCCAAGGACAGATAGCAATCAGCCCCAGCATTTT. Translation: CASSPRTDSNQPQHF.